This T cell receptor beta chain comes out of a study of T cell changes during pregnancy in multiple sclerosis (dated by TCRdb to between 2018 and 2021). For the study in its entirety: The study examined how the T cell repertoire changed over the course of pregnancy in women with multiple sclerosis.

To prepare the library, the immunoSEQ multiplex PCR assay was applied. The table comes from immuneACCESS by way of TCRdb, which keeps in-frame sequences with V and J called. Part of the clones is missing from these tables; in studies checked, under half for an unresolved V gene and the rest for unknown reasons. For this sample the table gives 50,000 to 65,000 clones, of which nearly 95% were detected only once. Around 0.93% of the sample is held by the ten biggest clonotypes. Comments on this clone: This clone's antigen is unknown. Base qualities are missing; no much larger clone stands one base away.

Sequences SGHKS (CDR1) and YYEKEE (CDR2) are obtained from the germline V gene (reference sequence). From the cysteine through the phenylalanine, the CDR3 covers 14 amino acids. Only the CDR3 DNA is retained, 42 bases long and in frame from the first base. Germline trimming amounts to 4 bases on V and 9 bases on J, with 10 as the count of junction bases outside the gene matches. This clonotype originated in a female donor with multiple sclerosis, enrolled in a pregnancy study. The source material was peripheral blood, sampled in the first trimester of pregnancy. This chain is built from TRBV5-5 and TRBJ1-5, with 7 bases matching TRBD1. The nucleotides are TGTGCCAGCAGCCCCGACAGGGCCGGAATGCCCCAGCATTTT. This gives the protein CASSPDRAGMPQHF.